Following are 19 T cell receptor beta chains from one sample sequenced in a study of T cell responses to AZD1222 COVID-19 vaccine (dated by TCRdb to about 2021). Receptor amplification or capture employed the immunoSEQ multiplex PCR assay. The clones in this table, taken by TCRdb from immuneACCESS, are in-frame only. Not every clone is retained; where verified, under half of the shortfall comes from an unresolved V gene, and the cause of the rest is unknown. Counted in this sample were 90,000 to 130,000 clones; about 90% of them appeared once. Clones ranked in the top ten supply about 15% of the sample. Explained via the paper, the time point label denotes: about 28 days (+/-7) after the second vaccine dose. This material consisted of peripheral blood, taken 28 days after the second AZD1222 dose. Receptors were obtained from an adult who received the AZD1222 COVID-19 vaccine.

The chain recombines TRBV19 with TRBJ2-2; TRBD2 agrees at 7 bases. V was clipped by 8 bases and J by 2 bases; unmatched bases: 8. Looked up from germline, CDR1 is LNHDA and CDR2 is SQIVND (reference sequence). The CDR3 runs to 15 residues. As DNA, the CDR3 is TGTGCCAGTCGTCTTGCGGGGGTAAACACCGGGGAGCTGTTTTTT. Protein product: CASRLAGVNTGELFF.

This chain connects TRBV5-4 to TRBJ2-3; TRBD2 matches 10 bases. Trimming took 4 bases from V and 5 from J; bases not matched to a gene: 10. CDR3 length: 16 residues. Germline CDR1 SGHNT, CDR2 YYREEE (reference sequence). CDR3 sequence: CASSPFTSGIGDTQYF. In DNA, the CDR3 is TGTGCCAGCAGCCCCTTTACTAGCGGGATAGGAGATACGCAGTATTTT.

The V gene is TRBV6-4, the J gene TRBJ1-1; D remains ambiguous. The ends were cut back, 6 bases at V and 1 base at J, with 12 bases in the middle. CDR3 length equals 14 residues. Germline CDR1 reads MRHNA; CDR2 reads SNTAGT. The CDR3 spells CASRNTDGNTEAFF. CDR3 sequence (DNA): TGTGCCAGCAGGAATACAGACGGGAACACTGAAGCTTTCTTT.

The gene calls are TRBV28 and TRBJ2-3; weak D call: TRBD1 (7 bases). The CDR3 covers 12 residues. Per germline, CDR1 MDHEN and CDR2 SYDVKM. The V and J ends lost 8 bases and 4 bases respectively, with 10 bases between them. CDR3: CASLRGADTQYF. DNA for the CDR3: TGTGCCAGCCTCAGGGGGGCAGATACGCAGTATTTT.

The gene calls are TRBV6-4 and TRBJ1-5; weak D call: TRBD1 (6 bases). V lost 5 bases, J lost 4 bases, and 9 bases lay in between. Germline loops: CDR1 MRHNA, CDR2 SNTAGT. CDR3 size: 13 residues. This CDR3 is CASSTGTNQPQHF. The DNA for the CDR3 is TGTGCCAGCAGTACAGGGACTAATCAGCCCCAGCATTTT.

The chain joins TRBV12-3 or TRBV12-4 to TRBJ1-2; D gene uncertain. The germline V and J ends were trimmed by 5 bases and 4 bases, with 11 bases remaining between them. The CDR3 extends over 13 amino acids. CDR3 in DNA: TGTGCCAGCAGTCCGAACTACGCCTATGGCTACACCTTC. Amino acids: CASSPNYAYGYTF.

This clone was observed a single time. The chain combines TRBV27 with TRBJ2-2; a possible D gene is TRBD1 (5 bases). Trimming took off 5 bases at V and 3 bases at J, with 19 bases between the two ends. This CDR3 has 17 amino acids. Germline V gives CDR1 MNHEY, CDR2 SMNVEV (reference sequence). The CDR3 reads CASSAYPQGRDTGELFF. The CDR3 DNA follows: TGTGCCAGCAGTGCATACCCCCAGGGTAGGGACACCGGGGAGCTGTTTTTT.

This CDR3 reads CASSLGPSYGYTF. The CDR3 nucleotides are TGCGCCAGCAGCTTGGGGCCGAGCTATGGCTACACCTTC. The chain has TRBV5-1 and TRBJ1-2; D ambiguous. This CDR3 region has 13 residues. With 0 bases removed from V and 4 bases from J, the gap between germline ends came to 7 bases. The germline CDR1 and CDR2 sequences are SGHRS and YFSETQ.

The chain couples TRBV6-5 to TRBJ2-4; no firm D call. The V gene lost 6 bases and the J gene lost 6 bases, with 18 bases spanning the gap. This CDR3 contains 15 residues. Per germline, CDR1 MNHEY and CDR2 SVGAGI. The CDR3 nucleotides read TGTGCCAGCAGCGTTATTGGGAACAAAGGAAACATTCAGTACTTC. Protein product: CASSVIGNKGNIQYF.

This clone was observed a single time. Written as DNA, the CDR3 is TGTGCCAGTAGTATTATCGAGATCAATCAGCCCCAGCATTTT. It yields the protein CASSIIEINQPQHF. The chain combines TRBV19 with TRBJ1-5; D gene unclear. The V gene lost 3 bases and the J gene lost 3 bases, with 9 bases spanning the gap. This CDR3 has 14 residues. Germline V gene sequence: CDR1 LNHDA, CDR2 SQIVND (reference sequence).

This sequence joins TRBV28 and TRBJ1-4; D gene unclear. Germline lookup yields CDR1 MDHEN and CDR2 SYDVKM. The CDR3 sequence is 17 residues long. The V and J ends lost 6 bases and 3 bases respectively, with 20 bases between them. CDR3 region: CASSPPSMAWSNEKLFF. Written as DNA, the CDR3 is TGTGCCAGCAGCCCACCCTCCATGGCCTGGTCTAATGAAAAACTGTTTTTT.

In this sample, this clone turned up once. DNA of the CDR3: TGTGCCAGCTCACCGATCTCGGAGGATGGAGGCTACACCTTC. It translates to CASSPISEDGGYTF. The gene calls are TRBV18 and TRBJ1-2; the D is unclear. The CDR3 covers 14 residues. Germline V lookup: CDR1 KGHSH, CDR2 LQKENI. V was pared by 3 bases and J by 8 bases, with 16 bases between.

The chain combines TRBV14 with TRBJ1-1; D perhaps matches TRBD1 (6 bases). The CDR3 contains 15 residues. The V gene's germline CDR1 is SGHDN and CDR2 FVKESK. Trimming left V 4 bases short and J 4 bases short, with 16 bases between. CDR3 sequence reads: CASSPDRMGSTEAFF. The DNA for the CDR3 is TGTGCCAGCAGCCCCGACAGGATGGGGAGCACTGAAGCTTTCTTT.

This clone was detected once. The chain is built from TRBV19 and TRBJ1-5; 9 bases are shared with TRBD1. Germline V gives CDR1 LNHDA, CDR2 SQIVND (reference sequence). Unmatched junction bases numbered 6, after V lost 6 bases and J lost 6 bases. CDR3 size: 14 residues. The chain's CDR3 is CASRSGTGIQPQHF. DNA of the CDR3: TGTGCCAGTAGGTCCGGGACAGGGATTCAGCCCCAGCATTTT. The full variable domain, completed using reference TRBV19 and TRBJ1-5, is DGGITQSPKYLFRKEGQNVTLSCEQNLNHDAMYWYRQDPGQGLRLIYYSQIVNDFQKGDIAEGYSVSREKKESFPLTVTSAQKNPTAFYLCASRSGTGIQPQHFGDGTRLSIL.

This clone has only a few counts. The CDR3 DNA reads TGTGCCAGCAGTGAACTCGTCCAGGGTGCAGATACGCAGTATTTT. Protein product: CASSELVQGADTQYF. This chain uses TRBV2 with TRBJ2-3; D perhaps matches TRBD1 (5 bases). Looked up from germline, CDR1 is SNHLY and CDR2 is FYNNEI. The CDR3 runs to 15 residues. V dropped 2 bases and J dropped 4 bases, with 13 bases sitting between them.

The chain joins TRBV4-1 to TRBJ1-1; 7 bases are shared with TRBD1. V was clipped by 4 bases and J by 10 bases; unmatched bases: 12. In germline, CDR1 is MGHRA, CDR2 YSYEKL. The CDR3 sequence is 14 residues long. CDR3 bases: TGCGCCAGCAGCCCCCGGACAGGAACCCGGGGAGCTTTCTTT. It specifies CASSPRTGTRGAFF.

In this sample, this clone turned up once. V is TRBV4-1 and J is TRBJ2-3, with 10 bases matching TRBD2. From germline, CDR1 is MGHRA and CDR2 YSYEKL. The CDR3 is made up of 17 amino acids. The V gene end was trimmed by 1 base and the J gene end by 5 bases; junction bases not matched to a gene: 9. CDR3 residues: CASSQGPLAGVRDTQYF. CDR3 in DNA: TGCGCCAGCAGCCAAGGGCCTCTAGCGGGAGTCAGAGATACGCAGTATTTT.

This chain connects TRBV4-1 to TRBJ2-4; the match to TRBD1 covers 7 bases. The CDR3 runs 17 residues. Germline values: CDR1 MGHRA, CDR2 YSYEKL. Germline trimming cut 3 bases from V and 1 base from J; bases unmatched to any gene: 9. CDR3 bases: TGCGCCAGCAGCCAGGCGACGGACAGGCCCGCCAAAAACATTCAGTACTTC. Translation: CASSQATDRPAKNIQYF.

The chain carries TRBV3-1 (or the pseudogene TRBV3-2) and TRBJ1-5; D is ambiguous. Trimming removed 0 bases at V and 4 bases at J, with 4 bases between. Per the germline V gene, CDR1 is LGHDT and CDR2 is YNNKEL (reference sequence). This CDR3 spans 13 amino acids. Here the CDR3 reads CASSQDRNQPQHF. DNA for the CDR3: TGTGCCAGCAGCCAAGATAGGAATCAGCCCCAGCATTTT.